This record covers a single T cell receptor (beta chain). What it binds is not known. The germline V and J ends were trimmed by 1 base and 4 bases, with 10 bases remaining between them. This CDR3 comprises 14 residues. CDR1 LGHNA and CDR2 YSLEER come from the germline V gene. The data belong to a study of shared clonotypes between healthy human individuals. Broader study findings: Clonotype sharing among donors was thought likely to change with sequencing depth.

Every subset's genomic DNA went evenly onto several immunoSEQ plates. Unsorted PBMC DNA was sequenced on ten immunoSEQ deep assay plates. Assay used: immunoSEQ multiplex PCR; TCRdb lists only in-frame clones, some missing. The sample has about 490,000 clones, around three quarters seen once; the top ten hold approximately 12%. This TCR was sampled from a woman aged 40 to 50 in good health. Some clones in this sample may be carry-over from other donors' samples. The chain joins TRBV4-3 to TRBJ1-2, with no clear D. Sequencing input: PBMCs. CDR3 DNA: TGCGCCAGCAGCCAAGCCTTTAGGAGCTATGGCTACACCTTC. It is translated as CASSQAFRSYGYTF.